Listed below are T cell receptor beta chains from one sample, sequenced in a study of blood T cell repertoires in COVID-19. Clones were sequenced by immunoSEQ multiplex PCR, and TCRdb holds only the in-frame ones, with some missing. The table includes 100,000 to 150,000 clones, 84% detected once. Sequenced sample: PBMCs or T cells enriched from blood (not recorded which). The receptors derive from a woman aged 25-40 years who had recovered from COVID-19. Both conserved end residues are part of each CDR3. The D gene is left open where the match is weak. Clone size is stated in some rows and not others, as once, few, many or a class when expanded.

.	.	TRBV5-1	TRBJ1-6	TGCGCCAGCAGCTTGGTGGAGGGGCGTAATTCACCCCTCCACTTT	CASSLVEGRNSPLHF
.	.	TRBV7-2	TRBJ1-2	TGTGCCAGCAGCTTAGAACCTGCGAACTATGGCTACACCTTC	CASSLEPANYGYTF
TRBD2	.	TRBV7-3	TRBJ2-2	TGTGCCAGCAGCTTAGCGGGAGCCACCGGGGAGCTGTTTTTT	CASSLAGATGELFF
.	.	TRBV7-2	TRBJ1-6	TGTGCCAGCAGCTTAGGGAGCCCCCAAGGGGGTTCACCCCTCCACTTT	CASSLGSPQGGSPLHF
TRBD2	.	TRBV5-5	TRBJ2-7	TGTGCCAGCAGCCCCACCGGGACTAGTGTTTTCGAGCAGTACTTC	CASSPTGTSVFEQYF
.	.	TRBV18	TRBJ1-4	TGTGCCAGCTCACCGCGTCAGGATGAAAAACTGTTTTTT	CASSPRQDEKLFF
.	.	TRBV5-8	TRBJ2-5	TGTGCCAGCAGCCGGACGTACAGGGGGGGGGAGACCCAGTACTTC	CASSRTYRGGETQYF
TRBD2	.	TRBV11-2	TRBJ2-2	TGTGCCAGCCGATGGGGGGTGAGCGGGGCTGGCACCGGGGAGCTGTTTTTT	CASRWGVSGAGTGELFF
TRBD1	once	TRBV5-4	TRBJ1-6	TGTGCCAGCAGCTCGGGACAGGGGTCACCCCTCCACTTT	CASSSGQGSPLHF
TRBD2	.	TRBV9	TRBJ2-1	TGTGCCAGCAGCGTAGGGGGGACTAGCGGGAGCAATGAGCAGTTCTTC	CASSVGGTSGSNEQFF
TRBD2	.	TRBV5-4	TRBJ2-1	TGTGCCAGCAGAGGGACTAGCGGGACCAGGTACAATGAGCAGTTCTTC	CASRGTSGTRYNEQFF
.	.	TRBV6-2/TRBV6-3	TRBJ2-1	TGTGCCAGCAGTTACGTCGGGTTAGCGAGCGATGAGCAGTTCTTC	CASSYVGLASDEQFF
.	.	TRBV30	TRBJ1-5	TGTGCCTGGAGTGTAGGAGGGGCCAATCAGCCCCAGCATTTT	CAWSVGGANQPQHF
.	.	TRBV12-2	TRBJ2-2	TGTGCAAGTCGCTCTTGCGGCCCTTCGGGACTAGCGGGAGTTCGGCGAGGCACCGGGGAGCTGTTTTTT	CASRSCGPSGLAGVRRGTGELFF
TRBD1	.	TRBV12-5	TRBJ1-1	TGTGCTAGTGGTTTCCAGGGGGCCACTGAAGCTTTCTTT	CASGFQGATEAFF
TRBD2	.	TRBV9	TRBJ2-1	TGTGCCAGCAGCGTAGCCACTAGCGGTTACAATGAGCAGTTCTTC	CASSVATSGYNEQFF
.	once	TRBV5-4	TRBJ2-1	TGTGCCAGCAGCTTGGCGTCAAGGCGGGGATTCAATGAGCAGTTCTTC	CASSLASRRGFNEQFF
TRBD1	.	TRBV19	TRBJ1-3	TGTGCCAGTAGTCCCGGGACAGGGGTTGGAAACACCATATATTTT	CASSPGTGVGNTIYF
.	few	TRBV7-3	TRBJ2-2	TGTGCCAGCAGCTCGACCTCCGGGAATCTTAAACCCGGGGAGCTGTTTTTT	CASSSTSGNLKPGELFF
.	.	TRBV19	TRBJ2-3	TGTGCCAGTAGTATAGGTGACGGGTACACAGATACGCAGTATTTT	CASSIGDGYTDTQYF
.	.	TRBV4-3	TRBJ2-7	TGCGCCAGCAGCCAGGTCGCTGACTACTCCTACGAGCAGTACTTC	CASSQVADYSYEQYF
TRBD2	.	TRBV19	TRBJ2-5	TGTGCCAGTAGTATAAGGTCTAGCGGGTATGAAGAGACCCAGTACTTC	CASSIRSSGYEETQYF
.	.	TRBV11-2	TRBJ2-7	TGTGCCAGCAGCTTGAAACAGGGTCGCCGGTCCTACGAGCAGTACTTC	CASSLKQGRRSYEQYF
.	.	TRBV30	TRBJ1-5	TGTGCCTGGAGTGAAGGGAGGGCCATCAATCAGCCCCAGCATTTT	CAWSEGRAINQPQHF
.	.	TRBV5-1	TRBJ2-3	TGCGCCAGCACCTGGGTCCAGCCCGGGAACACAGATACGCAGTATTTT	CASTWVQPGNTDTQYF
.	.	TRBV19	TRBJ2-7	TGTGCCAGTAGTCTCCAGCGGCTCTCCTACGAGCAGTACTTC	CASSLQRLSYEQYF
TRBD2	.	TRBV24-1	TRBJ2-1	TGTGCCACCAGTGACCGAGCGGGAGGGCCGTACAATGAGCAGTTCTTC	CATSDRAGGPYNEQFF
.	.	TRBV19	TRBJ2-1	TGTGCCAGTAGTAAGGACCGGGACACGACCTACAATGAGCAGTTCTTC	CASSKDRDTTYNEQFF
.	.	TRBV29-1	TRBJ2-2	TGCAGCGTTGAATACAGGAGAGGATCGAACACCGGGGAGCTGTTTTTT	CSVEYRRGSNTGELFF